This entry lists 17 T cell receptor beta chains sequenced from one sample in a study of cytomegalovirus exposure and HLA in healthy donors. 13 Jbeta primers and 60 Vbeta primers were used for the PCR. The method was immunoSEQ multiplex PCR; TCRdb's version includes in-frame clones alone and lacks a portion of them. Of over 65,000 clones in the sample, roughly 74% are singletons; the top ten hold roughly 2%. The sequencing sample was made of PBMCs. Receptors were obtained from a man aged 35-49 years in good health and CMV-seronegative.

This clone was seen once. This sequence joins TRBV19 and TRBJ1-5, with a weak D call TRBD1 (6 bases). The CDR3 is made up of 15 amino acids. Per the germline V gene, CDR1 is LNHDA and CDR2 is SQIVND (reference sequence). V was cut by 6 bases and J by 1 base, with 13 bases left in between. CDR3 in DNA: TGTGCCAGTAGACAAAACAGGGAAAGCAATCAGCCCCAGCATTTT. Amino acid sequence: CASRQNRESNQPQHF.

A few counts support this clone. V and J are TRBV28 and TRBJ1-2, with D perhaps matching TRBD1 (6 bases). Germline CDR1 and CDR2: MDHEN and SYDVKM. V dropped 4 bases and J dropped 0 bases, with 12 bases sitting between them. The CDR3 is 15 residues long. In DNA form, the CDR3 reads TGTGCCAGCAGTTATTTCGACAGGACTAACTATGGCTACACCTTC. Residues: CASSYFDRTNYGYTF.

The CDR3 DNA sequence: TGTGCCAGCAGCGGATGGGACACCGAATTCACAGATACGCAGTATTTT. Its translation is CASSGWDTEFTDTQYF. The chain uses TRBV11-2 and TRBJ2-3, with D perhaps matching TRBD1 (6 bases). V gave up 5 bases and J gave up 2 bases, with 17 bases separating them. The CDR3 is 16 amino acids. The germline CDR1 and CDR2 sequences are SGHAT and FQNNGV.

This chain joins TRBV29-1 and TRBJ2-7; tentative D call: TRBD1 (6 bases). The V gene lost 1 base and the J gene lost 3 bases, with 10 bases spanning the gap. The germline gives CDR1 SQVTM, CDR2 ANQGSEA. The CDR3 runs 13 residues. The CDR3 protein is CSVEGARGYEQYF. DNA for the CDR3: TGCAGCGTTGAAGGTGCCAGGGGCTACGAGCAGTACTTC.

This rearrangement joins TRBV5-6 to TRBJ1-1, with 10 positions matching TRBD1. The CDR3 covers 16 residues. The V segment lost 4 bases and the J segment 5 bases; nucleotides outside the gene matches: 11. CDR1 SGHDT and CDR2 YYEEEE come from the germline V gene. This chain's CDR3 is CASSNPDRGQITEAFF. In DNA, the CDR3 is TGTGCCAGCAGCAATCCCGACAGGGGGCAAATAACTGAAGCTTTCTTT.

This clone was counted a few times. The chain recombines TRBV11-2 with TRBJ2-2; 9 nucleotides agree with TRBD1. V lost 7 bases and J lost 1; bases outside the gene matches: 10. CDR1 is SGHAT and CDR2 is FQNNGV in the germline V gene. The CDR3 runs 17 residues. CDR3 bases: TGTGCCAGCATCCCGGGACAGGGTTCATGGAACACCGGGGAGCTGTTTTTT. It is translated as CASIPGQGSWNTGELFF.

This clone occurred a few times. This sequence joins TRBV5-6 and TRBJ1-5, with D hard to call. This CDR3 is built from 13 residues. The ends were cut back, 4 bases at V and 7 bases at J, with 12 bases in the middle. Germline V gene data show CDR1 as SGHDT and CDR2 as YYEEEE. The CDR3 sequence is CASSTFGVQPQHF. The CDR3 DNA follows: TGTGCCAGCAGCACATTCGGGGTACAGCCCCAGCATTTT.

The genes are TRBV5-6 and TRBJ2-2; weak D call: TRBD1 (6 bases). Germline CDR1 SGHDT, CDR2 YYEEEE. The ends were cut back, 2 bases at V and 0 bases at J, with 8 bases in the middle. CDR3 length equals 15 residues. CDR3: CASSFRTANTGELFF. In nucleotides, the CDR3 is TGTGCCAGCAGCTTCAGGACAGCGAACACCGGGGAGCTGTTTTTT.

V and J are TRBV18 and TRBJ1-5; no firm D call. The CDR3 consists of 15 residues. V was clipped by 3 bases and J by 1 base, with 10 bases between them. The germline V gene has CDR1 KGHSH and CDR2 LQKENI. CDR3 sequence reads: CASSPGSVSNQPQHF. For the CDR3, the DNA is TGTGCCAGCTCACCCGGGTCAGTGAGCAATCAGCCCCAGCATTTT.

V usage is TRBV4-1 and J usage is TRBJ2-3, with 12 bases that match TRBD2. This CDR3 contains 15 residues. CDR1 is MGHRA and CDR2 is YSYEKL in the germline V gene. V was pared by 2 bases and J by 5 bases, with 2 bases of the junction left unmatched. Here the CDR3 DNA reads TGCGCCAGCAGCCAACTGGGACTAGCGGGAGATACGCAGTATTTT. Its protein is CASSQLGLAGDTQYF.

In this sample, this clone turned up a few times. The chain joins TRBV5-1 to TRBJ1-1, with TRBD1 matching over 8 bases. The CDR3 contains 16 residues. Germline CDR1 and CDR2: SGHRS and YFSETQ. J lost 1 base, V lost 3 bases, and 8 bases had no gene match. In DNA form, the CDR3 reads TGCGCCAGCAGCTCAGGACAGGGCGAGGGGAACACTGAAGCTTTCTTT. Amino acids: CASSSGQGEGNTEAFF.

The V and J genes are TRBV10-3 and TRBJ1-4; 8 positions match TRBD1. The CDR3 runs to 16 residues. Germline CDR1 and CDR2: ENHRY and SYGVKD. With 2 bases clipped from V and 5 bases from J, the junction kept 7 bases outside the gene matches. CDR3 loop: CAISEGGTGGNEKLFF. The CDR3 DNA reads TGTGCCATCAGTGAGGGTGGGACAGGAGGGAATGAAAAACTGTTTTTT.

A few counts support this clone. The gene calls are TRBV29-1 and TRBJ1-2; possible D gene TRBD1, 6 bases. V lost 6 bases and J lost 2, with 13 bases in between. The length of the CDR3 is 13 residues. Germline V lookup: CDR1 SQVTM, CDR2 ANQGSEA. The CDR3 loop reads CSVSPGHNYGYTF. The CDR3 region has the DNA TGCAGCGTGTCACCGGGACACAACTATGGCTACACCTTC.

Comment on this clone: One junction end does not reproduce the germline sequence, and a read error may be involved. The chain employs TRBV5-1 and TRBJ2-7; possibly TRBD1 for D (6 bases). CDR3 length equals 14 residues. Looked up from germline, CDR1 is SGHRS and CDR2 is YFSETQ. The CDR3 DNA follows: TGCGCCAGCAGACCAGGACAGAGGTCCTCCGAGCAGTACTTC. Residues: CASRPGQRSSEQYF.

This chain connects TRBV5-8 to TRBJ1-5, with a possible D match to TRBD1 (5 bases). Germline lookup yields CDR1 SGHTS and CDR2 YDEGEE. The V and J ends lost 4 bases and 4 bases respectively, with 12 bases between them. This CDR3 has 14 amino acids. The CDR3 is CASSRPGRNQPQHF. The CDR3 DNA is TGTGCCAGCAGCCGTCCAGGGAGGAATCAGCCCCAGCATTTT.

The chain couples TRBV6-5 to TRBJ2-1; 8 bases match TRBD1. This CDR3 contains 12 residues. The J segment lost 10 bases and the V segment lost 5 bases, leaving 4 bases of the junction unmatched. The germline gives CDR1 MNHEY, CDR2 SVGAGI. The DNA for the CDR3 is TGTGCCAGCAGTGGACAGGGTGTGGAGCAGTTCTTC. Translating it yields CASSGQGVEQFF.

This clone has only one observation. The rearrangement joins TRBV29-1 to TRBJ1-1; D possibly corresponds to TRBD1 (5 bases). V lost 0 bases and J lost 7, with 15 bases in between. CDR1 and CDR2 (germline): SQVTM, ANQGSEA. CDR3 size: 14 residues. The CDR3 here is CSVEEWGDRGEAFF. CDR3 in DNA: TGCAGCGTTGAAGAATGGGGGGATCGGGGTGAAGCTTTCTTT.